This T cell receptor (beta chain) originates from a study of OX40 agonist ivuxolimab in advanced cancers. This clone was seen a single time. This CDR3 region has 15 residues. Germline lookup yields CDR1 LNHDA and CDR2 SQIVND (reference sequence). With 6 bases clipped from V and 7 bases from J, the junction kept 10 bases outside the gene matches. With baseline, cycle 4 day 1, and cycle 7 day 1 as timepoints, blood was sampled. Data came from immunoSEQ multiplex PCR; TCRdb stores just in-frame clones and leaves some out. The repertoire consists of roughly 63,000 clones, with about 88% occurring once and the leading ten covering about 1.2%.

The sequencing used CD4+ or CD8+ T cells sorted from blood, collected in a trial of the OX40 agonist ivuxolimab. The chain couples TRBV19 to TRBJ1-4; 8 bases agree with TRBD1. The receptor's source is an adult with an advanced solid tumor such as melanoma, head and neck, liver or kidney cancer. Written as DNA, the CDR3 is TGTGCCAGTAGCCTAGGGACAGGCGAGCGTGAAAAACTGTTTTTT. Residues: CASSLGTGEREKLFF.